These 26 T cell receptor beta chains were all obtained from the same sample, sequenced in a study of OX40 agonist ivuxolimab in advanced cancers. The method was immunoSEQ multiplex PCR; TCRdb's version includes in-frame clones alone and lacks a portion of them. Found here are 60,000 to 70,000 clones, under 95% of them singletons; the top ten hold about an eighth. Here the sequenced sample was CD4+ or CD8+ T cells sorted from blood, taken in a trial of the OX40 agonist ivuxolimab. The receptors originated from an adult with an advanced solid tumor such as melanoma, head and neck, liver or kidney cancer.

V gene TRBV5-1 combines with J gene TRBJ2-1, with 10 nucleotides matching TRBD2. Germline V gene lookup returns CDR1 SGHRS and CDR2 YFSETQ. V lost 4 bases to trimming and J lost 14 bases; unmatched junction nucleotides: 6. The CDR3 has 12 amino acids. CDR3 region: CASSASGSTEFF. The CDR3 DNA sequence: TGCGCCAGCAGCGCTAGCGGGAGCACGGAGTTCTTC.

The rearrangement uses TRBV19 and TRBJ1-1, with a possible D match to TRBD1 (6 bases). Germline values: CDR1 LNHDA, CDR2 SQIVND (reference sequence). The CDR3 is 15 residues long. V lost 5 bases to trimming and J lost 3 bases, with 16 bases between them. The CDR3 is CASSGSRGIDTEAFF. The CDR3 nucleotides read TGTGCCAGTAGTGGGTCCAGGGGCATAGACACTGAAGCTTTCTTT. Together with reference TRBV19 and TRBJ1-1, the CDR3 gives the full variable domain: DGGITQSPKYLFRKEGQNVTLSCEQNLNHDAMYWYRQDPGQGLRLIYYSQIVNDFQKGDIAEGYSVSREKKESFPLTVTSAQKNPTAFYLCASSGSRGIDTEAFFGQGTRLTVV.

The V gene is TRBV19, the J gene TRBJ2-7, with D maybe TRBD2 (6 bases). The V end lost 6 bases, the J end lost 1 base, and 13 bases lay between the germline ends. The CDR3 is 14 amino acids. Germline CDR1 reads LNHDA; CDR2 reads SQIVND (reference sequence). The CDR3 DNA follows: TGTGCCAGTAGGGGGACTCTACGATCCTACGAGCAGTACTTC. Translating gives CASRGTLRSYEQYF.

The CDR3 here is CASSSQGATDTQYF. The DNA of the CDR3 is TGTGCCAGCAGTTCCCAGGGGGCCACAGATACGCAGTATTTT. V usage is TRBV6-6 and J usage is TRBJ2-3, with 8 bases aligning to TRBD1. The CDR3 covers 14 residues. CDR1 is MNHNY and CDR2 is SVGAGI in the germline V gene (reference sequence). The V and J ends lost 4 bases and 2 bases, in that order; junction bases with no gene match: 2.

The V gene is TRBV29-1, the J gene TRBJ2-1, with D perhaps matching TRBD2 (6 bases). The CDR3 runs to 13 residues. The ends were cut back, 4 bases at V and 2 bases at J, with 9 bases in the middle. Germline loops: CDR1 SQVTM, CDR2 ANQGSEA. The CDR3 region is CSVGGKAYNEQFF. CDR3 DNA sequence: TGCAGCGTTGGCGGGAAAGCCTACAATGAGCAGTTCTTC.

The V call is TRBV5-4, the J call TRBJ2-1; 11 bases are a match to TRBD2. The CDR3 runs 15 residues. Germline loops: CDR1 SGHNT, CDR2 YYREEE (reference sequence). The V and J ends lost 4 bases and 5 bases, in that order; junction bases with no gene match: 5. The CDR3 protein is CASSPLAGEDNEQFF. CDR3 nucleotides: TGTGCCAGCAGCCCACTAGCGGGAGAGGACAATGAGCAGTTCTTC.

This clone was counted once. This chain joins TRBV4-2 and TRBJ2-2; 8 bases match TRBD2. This CDR3 region has 16 residues. V shed 0 bases, J shed 0 bases, and the junction held 0 bases outside the gene matches. Germline assignment: CDR1 LGHNA and CDR2 YNFKEQ. DNA for the CDR3: TGTGCCAGCAGCCAAGAAGCGGGAGCGAACACCGGGGAGCTGTTTTTT. Its protein product is CASSQEAGANTGELFF.

The J gene is TRBJ2-2, the V gene TRBV19, with 8 bases identical to TRBD2. J gave up 8 bases and V 7 bases, and 12 bases lay outside the gene matches. Germline CDR1 reads LNHDA; CDR2 reads SQIVND (reference sequence). The CDR3 extends over 15 amino acids. The CDR3 loop is CASNDGLAHQGELFF. CDR3 coding DNA: TGTGCCAGTAACGACGGACTAGCTCATCAGGGGGAGCTGTTTTTT.

This clone was found once. This chain links TRBV5-6 with TRBJ2-7; TRBD1 might be the D (6 bases). V lost 6 bases and J lost 4, with 17 bases in between. The CDR3 is 14 residues long. Germline CDR1 and CDR2: SGHDT and YYEEEE. In nucleotides, the CDR3 is TGTGCCAGCACTCTGGGGGCTCGGAGTTACGAGCAGTACTTC. Encoded protein: CASTLGARSYEQYF. Filled out from reference TRBV5-6 and TRBJ2-7, the complete variable domain reads DAGVTQSPTHLIKTRGQQVTLRCSPKSGHDTVSWYQQALGQGPQFIFQYYEEEERQRGNFPDRFSGHQFPNYSSELNVNALLLGDSALYLCASTLGARSYEQYFGPGTRLTVT.

This chain links TRBV4-1 with TRBJ2-3, with 10 nucleotides matching TRBD2. Germline CDR1 is MGHRA and CDR2 is YSYEKL. V shed 4 bases, J shed 3 bases, and the junction held 4 bases outside the gene matches. This CDR3 is built from 15 residues. The DNA of the CDR3 is TGCGCCAGCAGCCCGACTAGCGGGCCTACAGATACGCAGTATTTT. Amino acids: CASSPTSGPTDTQYF.

This clone was seen a single time. The chain recombines TRBV7-2 with TRBJ2-2; 7 bases are a match to TRBD2. Germline values: CDR1 SGHTA, CDR2 FQGNSA. CDR3 size: 17 residues. With V trimmed by 4 bases and J by 6 bases, 14 bases remained unmatched. CDR3 in amino acids: CASSSLETSIIAGELFF. In DNA form, the CDR3 reads TGTGCCAGCAGCTCCCTCGAGACTAGCATTATCGCCGGGGAGCTGTTTTTT. Using reference TRBV7-2 and TRBJ2-2 for the parts outside the CDR3, the full variable domain is GAGVSQSPSNKVTEKGKDVELRCDPISGHTALYWYRQSLGQGLEFLIYFQGNSAPDKSGLPSDRFSAERTGGSVSTLTIQRTQQEDSAVYLCASSSLETSIIAGELFFGEGSRLTVL.

The V and J genes are TRBV5-8 and TRBJ2-1; TRBD1 or TRBD2 may be the D gene (5 bases each). Germline CDR1 and CDR2: SGHTS and YDEGEE. The germline V and J ends were trimmed by 0 bases and 9 bases, with 10 bases remaining between them. CDR3 size: 13 residues. CDR3 DNA sequence: TGTGCCAGCAGCTTGGGCAGGGCGGGTGAGCAGTTCTTC. Its protein is CASSLGRAGEQFF.

The CDR3 DNA sequence: TGTGCCAGTAGTCCAGGACAGGGTTTCTCCGAGCAGTACTTC. Its protein product is CASSPGQGFSEQYF. This chain links TRBV19 with TRBJ2-7, with 8 bases that match TRBD1. The trim removed 5 bases at V and 6 bases at J, leaving 9 bases unmatched. The CDR3 consists of 14 residues. Germline CDR1 is LNHDA and CDR2 is SQIVND (reference sequence).

This chain links TRBV5-1 with TRBJ1-2; no reliable D call. Trimming left V 0 bases short and J 2 bases short, with 8 bases between. Germline V gene data show CDR1 as SGHRS and CDR2 as YFSETQ. CDR3 size: 14 residues. CDR3: CASSLALENYGYTF. CDR3 in DNA: TGCGCCAGCAGCTTGGCCTTAGAGAACTATGGCTACACCTTC.

V is TRBV13 and J is TRBJ2-3; TRBD2 might be the D (6 bases). The germline V gene has CDR1 PRHDT and CDR2 FYEKMQ (reference sequence). The V and J ends lost 3 bases and 2 bases respectively, with 18 bases between them. The CDR3 runs to 17 residues. CDR3 region: CASSFLRDFSFTDTQYF. The CDR3 coding sequence is TGTGCCAGCAGCTTTCTCCGGGACTTCAGTTTCACAGATACGCAGTATTTT.

V usage is TRBV7-4 and J usage is TRBJ2-7; the match to TRBD2 covers 7 bases. This CDR3 is 19 amino acids long. Germline V lookup: CDR1 SGHVT, CDR2 SQSDAQ. The V and J ends lost 5 bases and 4 bases, in that order; junction bases with no gene match: 23. The CDR3 DNA reads TGTGCCAGCAGCGCCACTGGCCACCTCTATTGCGGGAGTAGGTACGAGCAGTACTTC. Protein sequence: CASSATGHLYCGSRYEQYF.

This sequence joins TRBV4-1 and TRBJ1-1; the D gene is possibly TRBD1 (6 bases). V dropped 6 bases and J dropped 1 base, with 15 bases sitting between them. CDR1 is MGHRA, CDR2 YSYEKL, per germline. The CDR3 is 15 residues long. CDR3 region: CASSPFGRGNTEAFF. The CDR3 DNA sequence: TGCGCCAGCAGTCCCTTTGGCAGGGGGAACACTGAAGCTTTCTTT.

The chain has TRBV2 and TRBJ2-1; possibly TRBD2 for D (6 bases). The germline gives CDR1 SNHLY, CDR2 FYNNEI. This CDR3 is 13 amino acids long. V was shortened by 4 bases and J by 7 bases, with 11 bases between the two germline ends. CDR3 DNA: TGTGCCAGCAGTGCGGGAGCAAGAAATGAGCAGTTCTTC. Its translation is CASSAGARNEQFF.

J is TRBJ2-1 and V is TRBV5-1; 10 nucleotides align to TRBD1. In germline, CDR1 is SGHRS, CDR2 YFSETQ. CDR3 length: 15 residues. V shed 4 bases and J 8 bases; nucleotides not matched to a gene: 9. The CDR3 spells CASSNWTGGDDEQFF. The DNA of the CDR3 is TGCGCCAGCAGCAACTGGACAGGGGGAGACGATGAGCAGTTCTTC.

The chain links TRBV25-1 to TRBJ1-2, with D tentatively TRBD1 (5 bases). Germline assignment: CDR1 MGHDK and CDR2 SYGVNS. V was clipped by 1 base and J by 8 bases, with 11 bases between them. The CDR3 covers 13 residues. This chain's CDR3 is CASSEFGGDGYTF. CDR3 nucleotides: TGTGCCAGCAGTGAATTCGGCGGGGACGGCTACACCTTC.

The chain carries TRBV15 and TRBJ2-7; 8 bases are shared with TRBD1. The CDR3 loop spans 16 amino acids. CDR1 is LNHNV and CDR2 is YYDKDF in the germline V gene (reference sequence). V shed 1 base and J 5 bases; nucleotides not matched to a gene: 10. In DNA form, the CDR3 reads TGTGCCACCAGCAGAGGACCGGGACAGGATAGCGACGAGCAGTACTTC. Protein sequence: CATSRGPGQDSDEQYF.

This clone rates as medium-sized. This chain connects TRBV5-1 to TRBJ2-1; TRBD2 matches 8 bases. V lost 4 bases and J lost 4; bases outside the gene matches: 16. The germline V gene encodes CDR1 SGHRS and CDR2 YFSETQ. The CDR3 runs 18 residues. For the CDR3, the DNA is TGCGCCAGCAGCCCGACCGGCGGACTAGCACCACATTACAATGAGCAGTTCTTC. Translation: CASSPTGGLAPHYNEQFF.

V gene TRBV14 combines with J gene TRBJ2-7; D could derive from TRBD1 or TRBD2 (5 bases each). Germline V lookup: CDR1 SGHDN, CDR2 FVKESK. Trimming removed 5 bases at V and 5 bases at J, with 22 bases between. The CDR3 consists of 16 residues. CDR3 DNA: TGTGCCAGCAGCAAAGCAACAAGCCTCGAGGGACACGAGCAGTACTTC. Its protein product is CASSKATSLEGHEQYF. Looking up the rest from reference TRBV14 and TRBJ2-7 gives the full variable domain: EAGVTQFPSHSVIEKGQTVTLRCDPISGHDNLYWYRRVMGKEIKFLLHFVKESKQDESGMPNNRFLAERTGGTYSTLKVQPAELEDSGVYFCASSKATSLEGHEQYFGPGTRLTVT.

The CDR3 DNA reads TGTGCCAGCAGCCCCAGGGCAGGGCTGGGGTATGGCTACACCTTC. Protein: CASSPRAGLGYGYTF. This chain links TRBV11-2 with TRBJ1-2; D perhaps matches TRBD1 (5 bases). This CDR3 comprises 15 residues. The V end lost 5 bases, the J end lost 5 bases, and 18 bases lay between the germline ends. Germline lookup yields CDR1 SGHAT and CDR2 FQNNGV.

This clone was found many times. The chain uses TRBV5-6 and TRBJ1-1, with D possibly matching TRBD1 (5 bases). V was shortened by 4 bases and J by 1 base, with 14 bases between the two germline ends. There are 15 residues in the CDR3. Germline CDR1 and CDR2: SGHDT and YYEEEE. CDR3 sequence: CASSHLPGENTEAFF. The CDR3 nucleotides are TGTGCCAGCAGCCACCTTCCGGGGGAGAACACTGAAGCTTTCTTT.

The chain has TRBV5-4 and TRBJ2-7; 8 bases match TRBD2. CDR3 length: 16 residues. CDR1 is SGHNT, CDR2 YYREEE, per germline (reference sequence). V shed 0 bases and J 3 bases; nucleotides not matched to a gene: 8. This chain's CDR3 is CASSLAGAGGGYEQYF. The CDR3 region has the DNA TGTGCCAGCAGCTTGGCCGGGGCGGGAGGTGGCTACGAGCAGTACTTC.